This T cell receptor beta chain was sequenced in a study of radiation and T cells in renal cell carcinoma. TCRdb's table, derived via immunoSEQ multiplex PCR, lists solely in-frame clones and lacks some. Of about 130,000 clones listed, 85% to 90% are singletons. Whole-study results and caveats: In blood, top tumor clones expanded by 2 weeks, shrinking by 4. No pretreatment tumor biopsies were available for baseline clonotypes.

CDR3 length equals 14 residues. Germline assignment: CDR1 SGHNT and CDR2 YENEEA. The V end was cut by 6 bases, the J end by 5 bases, with 16 bases between. The time point is: blood 2 weeks post-SBRT. The treatment here: 15 Gy SBRT to primary tumor, nephrectomy 4 weeks later. After SBRT, blood was collected at 2 and 4 weeks, plus baseline. This renal cell carcinoma was of the clear cell type. Comment on this clone: Its antigen remains unknown.

This clonotype was sampled from a woman between 65 and 79 years old with renal cell carcinoma. This specimen consisted of blood, obtained from a patient whose treatment included radiotherapy and nephrectomy. The chain is built from TRBV11-3 and TRBJ2-5; D assignment may be TRBD1 or TRBD2 (5 bases each). The CDR3 region is CASRGDGDGETQYF. CDR3 DNA sequence: TGTGCCAGCAGGGGGGACGGGGATGGGGAGACCCAGTACTTC. Looking up the rest from reference TRBV11-3 and TRBJ2-5 gives the full variable domain: EAGVVQSPRYKIIEKKQPVAFWCNPISGHNTLYWYLQNLGQGPELLIRYENEEAVDDSQLPKDRFSAERLKGVDSTLKIQPAELGDSAVYLCASRGDGDGETQYFGPGTRLLVL.